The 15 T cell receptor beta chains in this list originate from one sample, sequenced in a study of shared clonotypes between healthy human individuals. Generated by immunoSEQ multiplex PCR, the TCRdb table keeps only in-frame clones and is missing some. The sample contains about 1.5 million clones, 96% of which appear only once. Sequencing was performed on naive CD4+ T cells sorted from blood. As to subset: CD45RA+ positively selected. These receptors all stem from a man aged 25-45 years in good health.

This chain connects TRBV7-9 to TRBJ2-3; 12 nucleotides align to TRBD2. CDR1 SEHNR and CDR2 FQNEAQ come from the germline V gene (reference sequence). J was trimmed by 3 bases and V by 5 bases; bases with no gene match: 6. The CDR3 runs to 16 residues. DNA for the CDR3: TGTGCCAGCAGCATCCTAGCGGGAGGGGGTACAGATACGCAGTATTTT. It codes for CASSILAGGGTDTQYF.

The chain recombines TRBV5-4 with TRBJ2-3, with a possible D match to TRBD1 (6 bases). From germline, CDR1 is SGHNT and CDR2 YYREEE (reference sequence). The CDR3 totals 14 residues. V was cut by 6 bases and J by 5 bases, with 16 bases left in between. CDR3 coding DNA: TGTGCCAGCAACCAACCCAACAGGGAAGATACGCAGTATTTT. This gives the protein CASNQPNREDTQYF.

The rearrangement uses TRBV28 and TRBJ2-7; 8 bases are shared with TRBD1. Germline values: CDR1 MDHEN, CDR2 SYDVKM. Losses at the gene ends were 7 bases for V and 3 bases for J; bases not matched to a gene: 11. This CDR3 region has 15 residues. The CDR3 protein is CASTNRGQGLYEQYF. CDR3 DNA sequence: TGTGCCAGCACCAACCGCGGACAGGGCCTCTACGAGCAGTACTTC.

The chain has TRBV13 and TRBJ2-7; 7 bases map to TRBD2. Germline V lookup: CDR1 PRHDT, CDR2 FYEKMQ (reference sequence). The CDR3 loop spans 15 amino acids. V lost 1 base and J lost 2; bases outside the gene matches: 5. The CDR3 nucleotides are TGTGCCAGCAGCTTAGTGGGGGAGGGCCCCTACGAGCAGTACTTC. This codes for CASSLVGEGPYEQYF.

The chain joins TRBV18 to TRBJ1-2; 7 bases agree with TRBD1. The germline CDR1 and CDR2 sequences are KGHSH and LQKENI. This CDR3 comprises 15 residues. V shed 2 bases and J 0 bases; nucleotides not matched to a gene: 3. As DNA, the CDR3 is TGTGCCAGCTCACCAACACAGGGGCCTAACTATGGCTACACCTTC. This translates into CASSPTQGPNYGYTF.

The CDR3 loop reads CASSIGLASYEQYF. DNA of the CDR3: TGTGCCAGCAGCATAGGTTTGGCCTCCTACGAGCAGTACTTC. The V call is TRBV5-8, the J call TRBJ2-7; D gene uncertain. V was clipped by 4 bases and J by 0 bases, with 11 bases between them. Per germline, CDR1 SGHTS and CDR2 YDEGEE. The CDR3 is 14 residues long.

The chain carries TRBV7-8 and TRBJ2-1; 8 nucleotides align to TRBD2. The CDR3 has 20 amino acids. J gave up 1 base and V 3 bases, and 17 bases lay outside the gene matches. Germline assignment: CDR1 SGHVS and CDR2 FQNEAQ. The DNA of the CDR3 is TGTGCCAGCAGCTTTTCTCTGGGGATCGTGCGGGGGGTATCCTACAATGAGCAGTTCTTC. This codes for CASSFSLGIVRGVSYNEQFF.

The CDR3 DNA is TGTGCCAGCAGTTTGGGGGTGAAGACCCAGTACTTC. Protein: CASSLGVKTQYF. The gene calls are TRBV28 and TRBJ2-5, with D possibly being TRBD1 or TRBD2 (5 bases each). Trimming removed 3 bases at V and 6 bases at J, with 8 bases between. The CDR3 sequence is 12 residues long. Per the germline V gene, CDR1 is MDHEN and CDR2 is SYDVKM.

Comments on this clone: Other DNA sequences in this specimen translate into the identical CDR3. CDR3 DNA sequence: TGTGCCAGCAGCTTGGGGACAGGGGGCCAAGAGACCCAGTACTTC. This translates into CASSLGTGGQETQYF. This sequence joins TRBV5-5 and TRBJ2-5; 10 bases align to TRBD1. The CDR3 sequence is 15 residues long. The junction had 0 bases not matched to a gene; V was cut back by 0 bases and J by 1 base. Germline V gives CDR1 SGHKS, CDR2 YYEKEE (reference sequence).

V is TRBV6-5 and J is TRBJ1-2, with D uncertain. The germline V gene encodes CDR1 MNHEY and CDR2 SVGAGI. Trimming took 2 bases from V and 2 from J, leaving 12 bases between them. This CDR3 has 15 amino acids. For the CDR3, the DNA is TGTGCCAGCAGTTACGGGCAGAAGATCAACTATGGCTACACCTTC. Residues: CASSYGQKINYGYTF.

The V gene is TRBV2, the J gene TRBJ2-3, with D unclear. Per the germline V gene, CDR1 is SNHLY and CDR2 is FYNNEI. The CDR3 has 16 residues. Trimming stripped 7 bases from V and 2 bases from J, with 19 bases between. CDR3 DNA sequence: TGTGCCAGCACTCGAGTAGTGGCGGAACCCACAGATACGCAGTATTTT. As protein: CASTRVVAEPTDTQYF.

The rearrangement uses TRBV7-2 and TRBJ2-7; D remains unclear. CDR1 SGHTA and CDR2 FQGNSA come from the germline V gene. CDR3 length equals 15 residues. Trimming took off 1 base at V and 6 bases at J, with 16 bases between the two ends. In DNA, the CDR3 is TGTGCCAGCAGCTTAGGGGTAGGGCGGTGGGGCGAGCAGTACTTC. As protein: CASSLGVGRWGEQYF.

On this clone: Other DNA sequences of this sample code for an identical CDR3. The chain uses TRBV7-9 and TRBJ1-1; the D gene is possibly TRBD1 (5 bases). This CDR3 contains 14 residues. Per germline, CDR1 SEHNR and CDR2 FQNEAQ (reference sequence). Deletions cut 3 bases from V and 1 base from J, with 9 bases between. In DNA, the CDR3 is TGTGCCAGCAGCTTGGGGGGTCGGAACACTGAAGCTTTCTTT. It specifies CASSLGGRNTEAFF.

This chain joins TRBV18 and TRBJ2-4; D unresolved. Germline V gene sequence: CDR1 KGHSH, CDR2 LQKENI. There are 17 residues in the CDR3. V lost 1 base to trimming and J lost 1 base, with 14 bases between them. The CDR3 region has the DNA TGTGCCAGCTCACCACGGGTCGGGTTGGGGGCCAAAAACATTCAGTACTTC. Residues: CASSPRVGLGAKNIQYF.

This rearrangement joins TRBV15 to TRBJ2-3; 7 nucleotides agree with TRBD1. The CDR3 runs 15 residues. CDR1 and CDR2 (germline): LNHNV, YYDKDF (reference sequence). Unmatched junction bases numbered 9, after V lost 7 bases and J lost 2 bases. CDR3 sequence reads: CATKGDSLLTDTQYF. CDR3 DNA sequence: TGTGCCACCAAAGGGGACAGCCTTCTCACAGATACGCAGTATTTT.